A selection of T cell receptor beta chains follows, all from one sample in a study of blood T cell repertoires in COVID-19. Clones were sequenced by immunoSEQ multiplex PCR, and TCRdb holds only the in-frame ones, with some missing. The repertoire holds some 320,000 clones, with more than 90% as singletons. Sequenced input: PBMCs or T cells enriched from blood (not recorded which). These receptor sequences come from a woman aged 25-40 years who had been exposed to COVID-19. The CDR3 runs from the conserved cysteine through the conserved F or W. A D gene is named only where the DNA matches it firmly. The size of a clone is reported for some rows only, either as once, few or many, or as a class for expanded clones.

V gene: TRBV5-6; D gene: TRBD1; J gene: TRBJ1-2; clone size: .; CDR3 protein: CASSLEGQYGYTF; CDR3 DNA: TGTGCCAGCAGCCTAGAGGGACAGTATGGCTACACCTTC
V gene: TRBV19; D gene: .; J gene: TRBJ2-1; clone size: .; CDR3 protein: CASSPRWTYNEQFF; CDR3 DNA: TGTGCCAGTAGTCCCCGTTGGACATACAATGAGCAGTTCTTC
V gene: TRBV7-2; D gene: .; J gene: TRBJ1-6; clone size: .; CDR3 protein: CASTIGVSPLHF; CDR3 DNA: TGTGCCAGCACCATAGGGGTCTCACCCCTCCACTTT
V gene: TRBV24-1; D gene: .; J gene: TRBJ2-3; clone size: .; CDR3 protein: CATSDLTGLDTQYF; CDR3 DNA: TGTGCCACCAGTGATTTAACAGGGCTAGATACGCAGTATTTT
V gene: TRBV5-1; D gene: .; J gene: TRBJ2-1; clone size: few; CDR3 protein: CASSQKTGNRAYNEQFF; CDR3 DNA: TGCGCCAGCAGCCAGAAGACGGGAAACAGGGCTTACAATGAGCAGTTCTTC
V gene: TRBV15; D gene: .; J gene: TRBJ1-1; clone size: .; CDR3 protein: CATSRDQGRRGTEAFF; CDR3 DNA: TGTGCCACCAGCAGAGATCAGGGTCGGAGGGGCACTGAAGCTTTCTTT
V gene: TRBV7-8; D gene: TRBD1; J gene: TRBJ2-2; clone size: .; CDR3 protein: CASSQQGTPGTGELFF; CDR3 DNA: TGTGCCAGCAGCCAACAGGGGACCCCGGGGACCGGGGAGCTGTTTTTT
V gene: TRBV6-5; D gene: .; J gene: TRBJ1-1; clone size: few; CDR3 protein: CASKLGQNTEAFF; CDR3 DNA: TGTGCCAGCAAATTGGGACAAAACACTGAAGCTTTCTTT
V gene: TRBV4-2; D gene: .; J gene: TRBJ2-3; clone size: once; CDR3 protein: CASSQDSKAGTDTQYF; CDR3 DNA: TGTGCCAGCAGCCAAGATAGCAAAGCGGGTACAGATACGCAGTATTTT
V gene: TRBV5-6; D gene: .; J gene: TRBJ1-6; clone size: .; CDR3 protein: CASSSRLPNSPLHF; CDR3 DNA: TGTGCCAGCAGCTCCAGGCTTCCTAATTCACCCCTCCACTTT
V gene: TRBV11-3; D gene: .; J gene: TRBJ2-5; clone size: .; CDR3 protein: CASSFEGDAQETQYF; CDR3 DNA: TGTGCCAGCAGCTTCGAGGGAGACGCCCAAGAGACCCAGTACTTC
V gene: TRBV12-3/TRBV12-4; D gene: TRBD1; J gene: TRBJ2-1; clone size: few; CDR3 protein: CASSRDRHNEQFF; CDR3 DNA: TGTGCCAGCAGTAGGGACAGACACAATGAGCAGTTCTTC
V gene: TRBV18; D gene: .; J gene: TRBJ1-2; clone size: once; CDR3 protein: CASSPTADRQRNYGYTF; CDR3 DNA: TGTGCCAGCTCACCAACCGCCGACAGACAGAGGAACTATGGCTACACCTTC
V gene: TRBV7-3; D gene: .; J gene: TRBJ2-6; clone size: .; CDR3 protein: CASSRSAGANVLTF; CDR3 DNA: TGTGCCAGCAGCCGATCGGCTGGGGCCAACGTCCTGACTTTC
V gene: TRBV12-5; D gene: .; J gene: TRBJ1-2; clone size: .; CDR3 protein: CASGLGGVTNYGYTF; CDR3 DNA: TGTGCTAGCGGTTTAGGGGGAGTCACTAACTATGGCTACACCTTC
V gene: TRBV6-5; D gene: .; J gene: TRBJ1-5; clone size: .; CDR3 protein: CASSAYDREDQPQHF; CDR3 DNA: TGTGCCAGCAGCGCCTACGACAGAGAAGATCAGCCCCAGCATTTT
V gene: TRBV5-8; D gene: .; J gene: TRBJ2-2; clone size: .; CDR3 protein: CASSRTGVTGELFF; CDR3 DNA: TGTGCCAGCAGCCGGACTGGTGTCACCGGGGAGCTGTTTTTT
V gene: TRBV3-1/TRBV3-2; D gene: .; J gene: TRBJ2-7; clone size: once; CDR3 protein: CASSPQGNEQYF; CDR3 DNA: TGTGCCAGCAGCCCACAGGGAAACGAGCAGTACTTC
V gene: TRBV5-4; D gene: .; J gene: TRBJ1-2; clone size: .; CDR3 protein: CASRMAGVGYGYTF; CDR3 DNA: TGTGCCAGCAGAATGGCAGGGGTCGGGTATGGCTACACCTTC
V gene: TRBV18; D gene: .; J gene: TRBJ1-1; clone size: .; CDR3 protein: CASSPRTLNTEAFF; CDR3 DNA: TGTGCCAGCTCACCAAGGACATTAAACACTGAAGCTTTCTTT
V gene: TRBV25-1; D gene: .; J gene: TRBJ1-1; clone size: .; CDR3 protein: CASSEVKGVNTEAFF; CDR3 DNA: TGTGCCAGCAGTGAAGTAAAGGGGGTGAACACTGAAGCTTTCTTT
V gene: TRBV28; D gene: .; J gene: TRBJ2-2; clone size: .; CDR3 protein: CASSTRLGALAGELFF; CDR3 DNA: TGTGCCAGCAGCACCCGTTTGGGGGCGCTAGCCGGGGAGCTGTTTTTT
V gene: TRBV5-1; D gene: .; J gene: TRBJ1-5; clone size: many; CDR3 protein: CASSYNRDQPQHF; CDR3 DNA: TGCGCCAGCAGTTACAACAGGGATCAGCCCCAGCATTTT
V gene: TRBV24-1; D gene: .; J gene: TRBJ2-2; clone size: .; CDR3 protein: CATSEQGRAGELFF; CDR3 DNA: TGTGCCACCAGTGAGCAGGGGCGCGCCGGGGAGCTGTTTTTT
V gene: TRBV4-3; D gene: .; J gene: TRBJ1-4; clone size: .; CDR3 protein: CASSQTGGEKLFF; CDR3 DNA: TGCGCCAGCAGCCAAACAGGTGGGGAAAAACTGTTTTTT
V gene: TRBV5-5; D gene: TRBD1; J gene: TRBJ1-1; clone size: .; CDR3 protein: CASSPYPGTGGKKNTEAFF; CDR3 DNA: TGTGCCAGCAGCCCCTACCCCGGGACAGGGGGCAAAAAGAACACTGAAGCTTTCTTT
V gene: TRBV5-1; D gene: .; J gene: TRBJ2-7; clone size: once; CDR3 protein: CASSLVTGTYEQYF; CDR3 DNA: TGCGCCAGCAGCTTGGTTACAGGGACCTACGAGCAGTACTTC
V gene: TRBV30; D gene: TRBD1; J gene: TRBJ1-2; clone size: .; CDR3 protein: CASVRRTGPPGGYTF; CDR3 DNA: TGTGCCTCGGTACGCAGGACAGGCCCACCAGGTGGCTACACCTTC
V gene: TRBV12-3/TRBV12-4; D gene: .; J gene: TRBJ1-5; clone size: .; CDR3 protein: CASSLASDQPQHF; CDR3 DNA: TGTGCCAGCAGTTTAGCCAGTGATCAGCCCCAGCATTTT
V gene: TRBV7-9; D gene: TRBD1; J gene: TRBJ2-7; clone size: .; CDR3 protein: CASSFSLRTGNYEQYF; CDR3 DNA: TGTGCCAGCAGCTTCTCCCTAAGGACAGGGAACTACGAGCAGTACTTC
V gene: TRBV10-3; D gene: .; J gene: TRBJ1-1; clone size: .; CDR3 protein: CAISGSPNLETEAFF; CDR3 DNA: TGTGCCATCAGTGGGTCGCCCAATTTAGAGACTGAAGCTTTCTTT
V gene: TRBV29-1; D gene: TRBD1; J gene: TRBJ2-3; clone size: .; CDR3 protein: CSVEDPTGITTDTQYF; CDR3 DNA: TGCAGCGTTGAAGACCCGACAGGGATCACCACAGATACGCAGTATTTT
V gene: TRBV5-1; D gene: .; J gene: TRBJ2-3; clone size: few; CDR3 protein: CASSLTRTVTDTQYF; CDR3 DNA: TGCGCCAGCAGCTTGACGCGGACAGTTACAGATACGCAGTATTTT
V gene: TRBV12-5; D gene: TRBD1; J gene: TRBJ1-2; clone size: .; CDR3 protein: CASGLVDAGGDYGYTF; CDR3 DNA: TGTGCTAGTGGTTTGGTAGATGCAGGGGGAGATTATGGCTACACCTTC
V gene: TRBV27; D gene: .; J gene: TRBJ2-5; clone size: .; CDR3 protein: CASSDPGPQETQYF; CDR3 DNA: TGTGCCAGCAGCGACCCGGGTCCCCAAGAGACCCAGTACTTC
V gene: TRBV12-5; D gene: TRBD1; J gene: TRBJ1-2; clone size: once; CDR3 protein: CASGHRDRGDYGYTF; CDR3 DNA: TGTGCTAGTGGTCACCGGGACAGGGGCGACTATGGCTACACCTTC
V gene: TRBV4-1; D gene: .; J gene: TRBJ2-7; clone size: .; CDR3 protein: CASSQVPTGRENYEQYF; CDR3 DNA: TGCGCCAGCAGCCAAGTCCCAACGGGCAGGGAAAACTACGAGCAGTACTTC
V gene: TRBV10-3; D gene: TRBD1; J gene: TRBJ1-1; clone size: .; CDR3 protein: CAIRDDRGGTEAFF; CDR3 DNA: TGTGCCATCAGAGACGACAGGGGCGGAACTGAAGCTTTCTTT
V gene: TRBV6-8; D gene: .; J gene: TRBJ1-4; clone size: .; CDR3 protein: CASKPGQKGEKLFF; CDR3 DNA: TGTGCCAGCAAACCCGGACAGAAGGGAGAAAAACTGTTTTTT